Following are 24 T cell receptor beta chains from one sample sequenced in a study of shared clonotypes between healthy human individuals. TCRdb's copy holds only in-frame clones and misses some; the assay was immunoSEQ multiplex PCR. The sample has 2 million to 3 million clones; 90% to 95% are singletons. Sequencing was performed on naive CD4+ T cells from PBMCs. Subset of the sample: CD45RA+ positively selected. These receptors originate from a young man in good health. Some clones in this sample may be carry-over from other donors' samples.

The CDR3 protein is CASSSARDIWRTEAFF. Here the CDR3 DNA reads TGTGCCAGCAGCTCCGCCCGGGACATCTGGAGAACTGAAGCTTTCTTT. The gene calls are TRBV7-9 and TRBJ1-1, with D possibly being TRBD1 (6 bases). The V end lost 4 bases, the J end lost 5 bases, and 20 bases lay between the germline ends. CDR3 length: 16 residues. Germline V gene lookup returns CDR1 SEHNR and CDR2 FQNEAQ (reference sequence).

Only one count was recorded for this clone. V is TRBV5-1 and J is TRBJ2-5, with D possibly matching TRBD2 (6 bases). Trimming removed 2 bases from V and 3 bases from J, with 17 bases in between. CDR1 and CDR2 from the germline V gene are SGHRS and YFSETQ. CDR3 size: 16 residues. The CDR3 here is CASSLFSGGLEETQYF. In nucleotides, the CDR3 is TGCGCCAGCAGCTTATTTTCCGGAGGGCTGGAAGAGACCCAGTACTTC.

The chain is built from TRBV7-9 and TRBJ2-7, with 8 bases aligning to TRBD2. V was pared by 6 bases and J by 5 bases, with 9 bases of the junction left unmatched. Germline V lookup: CDR1 SEHNR, CDR2 FQNEAQ (reference sequence). The CDR3 runs to 14 residues. CDR3: CASRSEREYHEQYF. The CDR3 DNA follows: TGTGCCAGCAGGTCCGAGCGGGAGTACCACGAGCAGTACTTC.

The rearrangement uses TRBV7-2 and TRBJ2-3; the D gene could be TRBD1 or TRBD2 (5 bases each). Trimming took off 5 bases at V and 1 base at J, with 13 bases between the two ends. Germline V gene sequence: CDR1 SGHTA, CDR2 FQGNSA. The CDR3 spans 15 residues. The CDR3 region is CASSLAGTGTDTQYF. CDR3 nucleotides: TGTGCCAGCAGCCTCGCCGGGACGGGCACAGATACGCAGTATTTT.

A word on this clone: Since the CDR3 does not end with the conserved phenylalanine or tryptophan, this likely comes from a read error. The limits of the CDR3 on the DNA are not certain, so only TCRdb's listed CDR3 is given. The V and J genes are TRBV6-9 and TRBJ2-7; the table's D call, TRBD1, was not checked against the DNA. Inclusive of both ends, the CDR3 amounts to 11 amino acids. Germline assignment: CDR1 MNHGY and CDR2 SVAAGI. The CDR3 protein is CASSYPGQAPS.

This chain joins TRBV7-9 and TRBJ2-7; D might be TRBD2 (5 bases). Trimming took off 2 bases at V and 5 bases at J, with 13 bases between the two ends. Germline lookup yields CDR1 SEHNR and CDR2 FQNEAQ (reference sequence). This CDR3 has 14 amino acids. CDR3: CASSLKGSPHEQYF. The CDR3 DNA reads TGTGCCAGCAGCTTAAAAGGGAGTCCCCACGAGCAGTACTTC.

The chain joins TRBV2 to TRBJ2-1, with 15 bases lining up with TRBD2. Germline V lookup: CDR1 SNHLY, CDR2 FYNNEI. The CDR3 is 16 amino acids. Unmatched junction bases numbered 3, after V lost 5 bases and J lost 4 bases. CDR3 in amino acids: CASSRTSGRGYNEQFF. CDR3 in DNA: TGTGCCAGCAGTAGGACTAGCGGGAGGGGTTACAATGAGCAGTTCTTC.

This chain links TRBV5-1 with TRBJ2-2; 8 bases line up with TRBD1. This CDR3 is 16 amino acids long. V was pared by 8 bases and J by 2 bases, with 11 bases of the junction left unmatched. From germline, CDR1 is SGHRS and CDR2 YFSETQ. The CDR3 sequence: CASRPSGQVNTGELFF. DNA of the CDR3: TGCGCCAGTAGACCCTCGGGACAGGTTAACACCGGGGAGCTGTTTTTT.

The chain links TRBV7-8 to TRBJ1-3; 7 bases match TRBD1. The CDR3 length is 15 residues. V lost 1 base, J lost 4 bases, and 4 bases stayed unmatched. CDR1 and CDR2 (germline): SGHVS, FQNEAQ. CDR3 amino acids: CASSLGQGAGNTIYF. DNA for the CDR3: TGTGCCAGCAGCTTAGGACAGGGTGCAGGAAACACCATATATTTT. Looking up the rest from reference TRBV7-8 and TRBJ1-3 gives the full variable domain: GAGVSQSPRYKVAKRGQDVALRCDPISGHVSLFWYQQALGQGPEFLTYFQNEAQLDKSGLPSDRFFAERPEGSVSTLKIQRTQQEDSAVYLCASSLGQGAGNTIYFGEGSWLTVV.

The CDR3 is CASSLGGWTTGELFF. The CDR3 region has the DNA TGCGCCAGCAGCCTGGGTGGCTGGACCACCGGGGAGCTGTTTTTT. The V and J genes are TRBV5-1 and TRBJ2-2; no clear D. V was pared by 4 bases and J by 4 bases, with 14 bases between. Germline V gene data show CDR1 as SGHRS and CDR2 as YFSETQ. CDR3 size: 15 residues.

This clone occurred once. The chain is built from TRBV6-1 and TRBJ2-4; D possibly corresponds to TRBD1 (6 bases). The germline V gene has CDR1 MNHNS and CDR2 SASEGT. The CDR3 has 18 amino acids. V lost 1 base and J lost 0, with 16 bases in between. The CDR3 DNA follows: TGTGCCAGCAGTGAAGACATTGGGACATCTGTAGCCAAAAACATTCAGTACTTC. The encoded protein is CASSEDIGTSVAKNIQYF.

The CDR3 bases are TGTGCCAGCAGCAATCGACAGGGGGCGCCTGGGGCCAACGTCCTGACTTTC. Translated, it gives CASSNRQGAPGANVLTF. The chain joins TRBV5-5 to TRBJ2-6; TRBD1 matches 10 bases. V was clipped by 4 bases and J by 2 bases; unmatched bases: 6. Germline V gene lookup returns CDR1 SGHKS and CDR2 YYEKEE (reference sequence). This CDR3 has 17 amino acids.

Note on this clone: This sample also contains other DNA sequences that code for the same CDR3. For the CDR3, the DNA is TGCGCCAGCAGCTTCCCAGGGTACGAGCAGTACTTC. It codes for CASSFPGYEQYF. The V call is TRBV5-1, the J call TRBJ2-7; tentatively, D is TRBD1 (5 bases). V was pared by 2 bases and J by 4 bases, with 7 bases between. Germline CDR1 SGHRS, CDR2 YFSETQ. There are 12 residues in the CDR3.

The V gene is TRBV7-9, the J gene TRBJ2-3, with TRBD1 identical over 8 bases. J was trimmed by 6 bases and V by 0 bases; bases with no gene match: 8. Germline assignment: CDR1 SEHNR and CDR2 FQNEAQ (reference sequence). This CDR3 has 16 amino acids. The chain's CDR3 is CASSLASGQGADTQYF. In DNA form, the CDR3 reads TGTGCCAGCAGCTTAGCGAGCGGACAGGGTGCTGATACGCAGTATTTT.

About this clone itself: At the DNA level, this CDR3 is encoded by other sequences in the same sample as well. The CDR3 coding sequence is TGTGCCAGCAGCCAAGAGGAGACCCAGTACTTC. Its translation is CASSQEETQYF. The chain combines TRBV14 with TRBJ2-5, with unresolved D. This CDR3 contains 11 residues. Germline CDR1 is SGHDN and CDR2 is FVKESK. V lost 0 bases, J lost 5 bases, and 1 base lay in between. Full variable domain (rest looked up from reference TRBV14 and TRBJ2-5): EAGVTQFPSHSVIEKGQTVTLRCDPISGHDNLYWYRRVMGKEIKFLLHFVKESKQDESGMPNNRFLAERTGGTYSTLKVQPAELEDSGVYFCASSQEETQYFGPGTRLLVL.

The CDR3 spells CASSRDPRTNEQYF. The CDR3 DNA is TGCGCCAGCAGCCGGGATCCGAGAACAAACGAGCAGTACTTC. This sequence joins TRBV4-1 and TRBJ2-7, with unresolved D. V gave up 4 bases and J gave up 5 bases, with 15 bases separating them. Germline-derived CDR1 and CDR2 are MGHRA and YSYEKL. CDR3 length equals 14 residues.

V usage is TRBV7-6 and J usage is TRBJ1-4; possibly TRBD1 for D (6 bases). The germline gives CDR1 SGHVS, CDR2 FNYEAQ. The CDR3 contains 15 residues. The V end was cut by 2 bases, the J end by 4 bases, with 11 bases between. CDR3 DNA sequence: TGTGCCAGCAGCTTACGGGGGCTCAGTAATGAAAAACTGTTTTTT. Its translation is CASSLRGLSNEKLFF.

About this clone itself: The sample has other DNA sequences that encode this CDR3 too. The V gene is TRBV5-1, the J gene TRBJ2-3; 8 bases are a match to TRBD2. Trimming removed 3 bases from V and 5 bases from J; junction bases left unmatched: 5. Germline V gene sequence: CDR1 SGHRS, CDR2 YFSETQ. The CDR3 has 14 residues. In DNA form, the CDR3 reads TGCGCCAGCAGCTCCGGGACTAGGGGAGATACGCAGTATTTT. It yields the protein CASSSGTRGDTQYF. Complete variable domain (other parts from reference TRBV5-1 and TRBJ2-3): KAGVTQTPRYLIKTRGQQVTLSCSPISGHRSVSWYQQTPGQGLQFLFEYFSETQRNKGNFPGRFSGRQFSNSRSEMNVSTLELGDSALYLCASSSGTRGDTQYFGPGTRLTVL.

The V call is TRBV11-2, the J call TRBJ2-2; a weak D match, TRBD2 (6 bases). The CDR3 runs to 17 residues. The V and J ends lost 1 base and 3 bases respectively, with 15 bases between them. Germline-derived CDR1 and CDR2 are SGHAT and FQNNGV. In DNA form, the CDR3 reads TGTGCCAGCAGCTTAGTTATCGGGACTTCCTACACCGGGGAGCTGTTTTTT. This gives the protein CASSLVIGTSYTGELFF.

V gene TRBV6-6 combines with J gene TRBJ1-5; the D gene is possibly TRBD1 (5 bases). Germline V gene sequence: CDR1 MNHNY, CDR2 SVGAGI (reference sequence). V gave up 7 bases and J gave up 7 bases, with 14 bases separating them. The CDR3 loop spans 13 amino acids. CDR3 nucleotides: TGTGCCAGCACACCCGAGAGGGGCCAGCCCCAGCATTTT. This codes for CASTPERGQPQHF.

This clone was picked up a small number of times. The same CDR3 is also encoded by other DNA sequences in this sample. This sequence joins TRBV27 and TRBJ1-5; D not resolved. Trimming took off 2 bases at V and 1 base at J, with 3 bases between the two ends. Germline V gene sequence: CDR1 MNHEY, CDR2 SMNVEV (reference sequence). This CDR3 contains 13 residues. CDR3 bases: TGTGCCAGCAGTTTAGACAGCAATCAGCCCCAGCATTTT. It encodes CASSLDSNQPQHF.

The CDR3 bases are TGCAGTGCTGGGGACGGGGAGACCCAGTACTTC. It yields the protein CSAGDGETQYF. The chain links TRBV20-1 to TRBJ2-5; the D gene could be TRBD1 or TRBD2 (5 bases each). Looked up from germline, CDR1 is DFQATT and CDR2 is SNEGSKA (reference sequence). V was trimmed by 5 bases and J by 5 bases, leaving 9 bases between them. The CDR3 is 11 residues long.

J is TRBJ2-3 and V is TRBV30; 8 nucleotides line up with TRBD2. The J segment lost 4 bases and the V segment lost 1 base, leaving 7 bases of the junction unmatched. Per the germline V gene, CDR1 is GTSNPN and CDR2 is SVGIG (reference sequence). This CDR3 has 15 residues. This CDR3 reads CAWSDQGLVADTQYF. CDR3 coding DNA: TGTGCCTGGAGTGACCAGGGACTAGTGGCAGATACGCAGTATTTT. Full variable domain (rest looked up from reference TRBV30 and TRBJ2-3): SQTIHQWPATLVQPVGSPLSLECTVEGTSNPNLYWYRQAAGRGLQLLFYSVGIGQISSEVPQNLSASRPQDRQFILSSKKLLLSDSGFYLCAWSDQGLVADTQYFGPGTRLTVL.

V and J are TRBV19 and TRBJ1-2, with a weak D call TRBD1 (5 bases). The CDR3 has 13 amino acids. Trimming took off 8 bases at V and 8 bases at J, with 18 bases between the two ends. CDR1 LNHDA and CDR2 SQIVND come from the germline V gene (reference sequence). In nucleotides, the CDR3 is TGTGCCAGTGTCAAACGGGACGCCCACGGCTACACCTTC. It encodes CASVKRDAHGYTF.